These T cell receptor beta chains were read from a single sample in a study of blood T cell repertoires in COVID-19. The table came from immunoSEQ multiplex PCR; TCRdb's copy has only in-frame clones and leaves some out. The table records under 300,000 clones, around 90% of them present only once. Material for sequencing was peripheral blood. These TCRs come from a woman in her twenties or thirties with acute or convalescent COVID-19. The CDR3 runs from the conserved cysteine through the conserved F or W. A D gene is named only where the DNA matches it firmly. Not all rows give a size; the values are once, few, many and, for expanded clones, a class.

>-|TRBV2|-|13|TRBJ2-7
TGTGCCAGCAGTGGTCCAGACTTCTACGAGCAGTACTTC
CASSGPDFYEQYF
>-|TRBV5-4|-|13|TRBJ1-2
TGTGCCAGCAGCTTGGACGGTACCTATGGCTACACCTTC
CASSLDGTYGYTF
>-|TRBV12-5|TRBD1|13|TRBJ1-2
TGTGCTAGCCACACGGGACAGATCTATGGCTACACCTTC
CASHTGQIYGYTF
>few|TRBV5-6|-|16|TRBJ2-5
TGTGCCAGCAGCTTGGCCGTTGCGGGAAGGTCGGAGACCCAGTACTTC
CASSLAVAGRSETQYF
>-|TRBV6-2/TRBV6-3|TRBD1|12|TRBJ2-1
TGTGCCAGCAGTACGACAGGGCGTGAGCAGTTCTTC
CASSTTGREQFF
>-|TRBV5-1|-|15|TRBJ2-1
TGCGCCAGCAGCTTGGAATCGGGGACATGGAATGAGCAGTTCTTC
CASSLESGTWNEQFF
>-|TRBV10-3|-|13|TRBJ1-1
TGTGCCATCAGTGGAGGGACTAACACTGAAGCTTTCTTT
CAISGGTNTEAFF
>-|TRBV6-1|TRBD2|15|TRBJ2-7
TGTGCCAGCAGTTCTTCCCTAGCGGGAGGGTACGAGCAGTACTTC
CASSSSLAGGYEQYF
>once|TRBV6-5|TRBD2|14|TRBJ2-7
TGTGCCACTACTAAGAGCGGGAGGTCCTACGAGCAGTACTTC
CATTKSGRSYEQYF
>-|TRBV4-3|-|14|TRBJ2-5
TGCGCCAGCAGCCAAGAAACAGGGAAAGAGACCCAGTACTTC
CASSQETGKETQYF
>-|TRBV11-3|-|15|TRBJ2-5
TGTGCCAGCAGCCCAAGATACAGGGAGTTAGAGACCCAGTACTTC
CASSPRYRELETQYF
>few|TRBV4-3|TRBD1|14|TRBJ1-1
TGCGCCAGCAGCCAAGATCTGGGACAGTTTGAAGCTTTCTTT
CASSQDLGQFEAFF
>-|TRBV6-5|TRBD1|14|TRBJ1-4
TGTGCCAGCAGTAAAACAGGGGGCCGGGAAAAACTGTTTTTT
CASSKTGGREKLFF
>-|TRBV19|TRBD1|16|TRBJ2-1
TGTGCCAGTAGTATATCCACCAGGGGGCGCAAGAATGAGCAGTTCTTC
CASSISTRGRKNEQFF
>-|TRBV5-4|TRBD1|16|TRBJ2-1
TGTGCCATCAACACAGGGGCGAGAGTCCTTGGAGATGAGCAGTTCTTC
CAINTGARVLGDEQFF
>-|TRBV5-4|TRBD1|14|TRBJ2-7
TGTGCCAGCAGCATCGACAGGGGAAATCGGGAGCAGTACTTC
CASSIDRGNREQYF
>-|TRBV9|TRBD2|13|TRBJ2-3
TGTGCCAGCAGCCTACGGGGGGGAGATACGCAGTATTTT
CASSLRGGDTQYF
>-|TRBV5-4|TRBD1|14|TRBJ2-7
TGTGCCACCCAGAGACAGGGAAGCTCCTACGAGCAGTACTTC
CATQRQGSSYEQYF
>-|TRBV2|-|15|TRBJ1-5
TGTGCCAGCGCCCTAGGAGGAATCCAAAATCAGCCCCAGCATTTT
CASALGGIQNQPQHF
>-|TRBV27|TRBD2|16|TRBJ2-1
TGTGCCAGCAGCCCGAGGGGGCGGGAGGGCCGCAATGAGCAGTTCTTC
CASSPRGREGRNEQFF
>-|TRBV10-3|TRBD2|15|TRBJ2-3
TGTGCCATCAGCATCACTAGCGAAGTGGATTATACGCAGTATTTT
CAISITSEVDYTQYF
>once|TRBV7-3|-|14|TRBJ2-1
TGTGCCAGCAGCCTTTACGAGGGCGGCAATGAGCAGTTCTTC
CASSLYEGGNEQFF
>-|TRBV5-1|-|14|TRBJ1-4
TGCGCCAGCAGCTTGGCAGCAACTAATGAAAAACTGTTTTTT
CASSLAATNEKLFF
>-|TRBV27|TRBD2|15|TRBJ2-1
TGTGCCAGCAGTTTAATGAGCGGGAGGGCCCGAGAGCAGTTCTTC
CASSLMSGRAREQFF
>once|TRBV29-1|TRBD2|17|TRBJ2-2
TGCAGCGTTGAAGATGCTAGCGGGAGTATTTCCCCCGGGGAGCTGTTTTTT
CSVEDASGSISPGELFF
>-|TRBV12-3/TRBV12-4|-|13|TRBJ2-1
TGTGCCAGCAGGGCAGACTACAGCAATGAGCAGTTCTTC
CASRADYSNEQFF
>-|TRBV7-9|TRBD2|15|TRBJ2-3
TGTGCCAGCAGCTTATCTAGCGGGAGCTCAGATACGCAGTATTTT
CASSLSSGSSDTQYF
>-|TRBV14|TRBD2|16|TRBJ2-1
TGTGCCAGCAGCCCTTGGGCTAGCGGGAGTAGGAATGAGCAGTTCTTC
CASSPWASGSRNEQFF
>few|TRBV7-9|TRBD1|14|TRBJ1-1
TGTGCCAGCAGCTTTACAGGGGAGAACACTGAAGCTTTCTTT
CASSFTGENTEAFF
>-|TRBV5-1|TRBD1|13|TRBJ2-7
TGCGCCAGCAGCTTGGCGGGACAGTTCGAGCAGTACTTC
CASSLAGQFEQYF
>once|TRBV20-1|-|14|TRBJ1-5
TGCAGTGCTAGTAGGGGAAATAGCAATCAGCCCCAGCATTTT
CSASRGNSNQPQHF
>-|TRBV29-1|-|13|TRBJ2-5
TGCAGCGTTGAAGGGCCAGACCAAGAGACCCAGTACTTC
CSVEGPDQETQYF
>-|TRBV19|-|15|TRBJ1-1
TGTGCCAGTAGTATTGGGAGGGGAGTTTACACTGAAGCTTTCTTT
CASSIGRGVYTEAFF
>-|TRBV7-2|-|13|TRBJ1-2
TGTGCCAGCAGCAACCCCAGCGGCTATGGCTACACCTTC
CASSNPSGYGYTF
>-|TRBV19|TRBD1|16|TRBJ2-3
TGTGCCAGTAGTTCCCGGACAGGCACAGGGGGAGATACGCAGTATTTT
CASSSRTGTGGDTQYF
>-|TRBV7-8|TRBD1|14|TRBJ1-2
TGTGCCAGCAGCTCCCGGGACAGAAACTATGGCTACACCTTC
CASSSRDRNYGYTF
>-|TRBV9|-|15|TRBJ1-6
TGTGCCAGCAGCGTAGGGGGGGATTCCAATTCACCCCTCCACTTT
CASSVGGDSNSPLHF
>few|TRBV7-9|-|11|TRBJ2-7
TGTGCCAGCAGCTCGGTCAGTGAGGTGTACTTC
CASSSVSEVYF
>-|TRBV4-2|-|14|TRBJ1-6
TGTGCCAGCAGCCCACAGGGTTATAATTCACCCCTCCACTTT
CASSPQGYNSPLHF
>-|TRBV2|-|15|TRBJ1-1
TGTGCCAGCAGCCTCCCCAGGGGCCGGAACACTGAAGCTTTCTTT
CASSLPRGRNTEAFF
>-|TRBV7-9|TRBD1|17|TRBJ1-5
TGTGCCAGCAGCTTAGGAGCAGGGGGCCTTGGCAATCAGCCCCAGCATTTT
CASSLGAGGLGNQPQHF
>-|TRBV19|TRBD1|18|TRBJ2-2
TGTGCCAGTAGTATAGTTAGGACAGGGGGCGCGGGCTTTCGGGAGCTGTTTTTT
CASSIVRTGGAGFRELFF
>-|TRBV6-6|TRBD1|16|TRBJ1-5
TGTGCCAGCAGTCGAGGGACAGGCGATAGCAATCAGCCCCAGCATTTT
CASSRGTGDSNQPQHF
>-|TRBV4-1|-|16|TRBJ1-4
TGCGCCAGCAGCCAAGATCCCGCGCGGGCCCAGGAAAAACTGTTTTTT
CASSQDPARAQEKLFF
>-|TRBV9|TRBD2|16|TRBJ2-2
TGTGCCAGCAGCTCTCGGGCTAGCGGGAGATCCGGGGAGCTGTTTTTT
CASSSRASGRSGELFF
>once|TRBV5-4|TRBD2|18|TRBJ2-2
TGTGCCAGCAAAATGGGGACTAGCGGGAACATTCGCGCCGGGGAGCTGTTTTTT
CASKMGTSGNIRAGELFF
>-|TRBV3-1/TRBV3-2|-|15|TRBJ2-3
TGTGCCAGCAGCCACTGGGACTTAAGCACAGATACGCAGTATTTT
CASSHWDLSTDTQYF
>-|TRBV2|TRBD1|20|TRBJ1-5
TGTGCCAGCAGTGAGGTTTGGGACAGCGTGACTCTTCGCCCGAGTCAGCCCCAGCATTTT
CASSEVWDSVTLRPSQPQHF
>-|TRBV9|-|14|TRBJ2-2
TGTGCCAGCAGCGTACTCCTGAACACCGGGGAGCTGTTTTTT
CASSVLLNTGELFF